This paragraph reports one TCR beta chain. The record originates from a study of T cell changes during pregnancy in multiple sclerosis. V shed 6 bases and J shed 7 bases, with 19 bases lying between them. The CDR3 sequence is 15 residues long. Germline V gene sequence: CDR1 MRHNA, CDR2 SNTAGT. Assay used: immunoSEQ multiplex PCR; TCRdb lists only in-frame clones, some missing. In the table there are under 50,000 clones, approximately 90% of which are singletons. Sequences were derived from CD8+ T cells from peripheral blood mononuclear cells, sampled in the second trimester of pregnancy. The TCR sequence derives from a female donor with multiple sclerosis, enrolled in a pregnancy study. The rearrangement links TRBV6-4 to TRBJ2-1, with D possibly being TRBD1 (6 bases). The CDR3 protein is CASSYYLGGRNEQFF. The CDR3 region has the DNA TGTGCCAGCAGCTACTATTTAGGGGGACGAAATGAGCAGTTCTTC.